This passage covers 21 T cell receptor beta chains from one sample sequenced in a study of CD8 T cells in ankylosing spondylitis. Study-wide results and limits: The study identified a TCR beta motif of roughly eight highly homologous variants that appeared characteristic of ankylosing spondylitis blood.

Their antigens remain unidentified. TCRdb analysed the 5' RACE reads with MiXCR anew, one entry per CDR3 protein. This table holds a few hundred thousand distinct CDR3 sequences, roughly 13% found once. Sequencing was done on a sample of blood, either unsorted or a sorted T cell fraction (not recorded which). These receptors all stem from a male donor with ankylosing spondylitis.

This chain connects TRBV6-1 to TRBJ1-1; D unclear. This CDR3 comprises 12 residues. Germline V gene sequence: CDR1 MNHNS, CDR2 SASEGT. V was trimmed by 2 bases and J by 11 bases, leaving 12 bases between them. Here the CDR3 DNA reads TGTGCCAGCAGTGAACTCGGGCCCCGGGCTTTCTTT. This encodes CASSELGPRAFF.

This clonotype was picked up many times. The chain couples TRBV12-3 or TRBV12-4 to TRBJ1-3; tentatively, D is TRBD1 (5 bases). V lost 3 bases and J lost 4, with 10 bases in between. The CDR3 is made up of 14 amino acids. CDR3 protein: CASSFYGTGNTIYF. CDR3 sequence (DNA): TGTGCCAGCAGTTTTTACGGGACCGGAAACACCATATATTTT.

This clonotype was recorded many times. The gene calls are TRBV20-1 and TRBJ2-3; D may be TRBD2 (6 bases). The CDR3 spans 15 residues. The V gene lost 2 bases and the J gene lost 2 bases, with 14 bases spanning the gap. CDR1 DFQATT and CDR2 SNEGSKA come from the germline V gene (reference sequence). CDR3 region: CSARRGRPFTDTQYF. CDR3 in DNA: TGCAGTGCTAGAAGAGGGAGGCCCTTCACAGATACGCAGTATTTT.

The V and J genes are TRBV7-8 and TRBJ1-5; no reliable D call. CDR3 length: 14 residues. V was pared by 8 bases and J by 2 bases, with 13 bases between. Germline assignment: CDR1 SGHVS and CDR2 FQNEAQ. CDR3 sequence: CASGGAGGNQPQHF. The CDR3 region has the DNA TGTGCCAGCGGAGGCGCGGGTGGCAATCAGCCCCAGCATTTT.

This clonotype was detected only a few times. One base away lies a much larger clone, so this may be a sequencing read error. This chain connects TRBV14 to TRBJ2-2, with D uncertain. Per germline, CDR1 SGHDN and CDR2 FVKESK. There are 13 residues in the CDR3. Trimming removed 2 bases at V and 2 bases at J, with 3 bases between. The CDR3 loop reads CASSQLNTGELFF. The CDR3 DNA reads TGTGCCAGCAGCCAACTTAACACCGGGGAGCTGTTTTTT.

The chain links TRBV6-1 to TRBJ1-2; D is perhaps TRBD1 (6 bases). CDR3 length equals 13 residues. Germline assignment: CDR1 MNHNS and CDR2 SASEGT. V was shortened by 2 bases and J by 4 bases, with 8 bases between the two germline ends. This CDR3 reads CASSERDIYGYTF. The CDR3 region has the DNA TGTGCCAGCAGTGAAAGGGACATCTATGGCTACACCTTC.

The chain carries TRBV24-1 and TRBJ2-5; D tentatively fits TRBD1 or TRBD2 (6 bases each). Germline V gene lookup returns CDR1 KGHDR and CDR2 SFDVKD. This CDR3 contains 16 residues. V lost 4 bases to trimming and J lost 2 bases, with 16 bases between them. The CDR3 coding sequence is TGTGCCACCAGTGACCCGGGGGCCGGAGGGCAAGAGACCCAGTACTTC. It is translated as CATSDPGAGGQETQYF.

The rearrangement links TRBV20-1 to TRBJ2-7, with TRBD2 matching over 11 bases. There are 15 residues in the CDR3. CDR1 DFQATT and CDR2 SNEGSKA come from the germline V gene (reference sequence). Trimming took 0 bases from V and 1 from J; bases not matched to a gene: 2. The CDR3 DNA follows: TGCAGTGCTAGAGAACCTAGCGGGAGGTCCTACGAGCAGTACTTC. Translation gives CSAREPSGRSYEQYF.

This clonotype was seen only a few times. The CDR3, as DNA: TGTGCCAGTAGCCGGGACAAAAACACTGAAGCTTTCTTT. Protein: CASSRDKNTEAFF. The chain joins TRBV19 to TRBJ1-1; TRBD1 is a possible D gene (6 bases). The length of the CDR3 is 13 residues. The germline CDR1 and CDR2 sequences are LNHDA and SQIVND (reference sequence). V was cut by 6 bases and J by 2 bases, with 10 bases left in between.

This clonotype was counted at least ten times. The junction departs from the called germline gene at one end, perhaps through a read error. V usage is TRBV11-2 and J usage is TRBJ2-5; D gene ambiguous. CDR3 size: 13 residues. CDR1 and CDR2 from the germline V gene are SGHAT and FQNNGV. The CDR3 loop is CASSFGFQETQYF. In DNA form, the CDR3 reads TGCGCCAGCAGCTTTGGATTCCAAGAGACCCAGTACTTC. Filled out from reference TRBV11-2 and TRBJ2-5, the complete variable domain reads EAGVAQSPRYKIIEKRQSVAFWCNPISGHATLYWYQQILGQGPKLLIQFQNNGVVDDSQLPKDRFSAERLKGVDSTLKIQPAKLEDSAVYLCASSFGFQETQYFGPGTRLLVL.

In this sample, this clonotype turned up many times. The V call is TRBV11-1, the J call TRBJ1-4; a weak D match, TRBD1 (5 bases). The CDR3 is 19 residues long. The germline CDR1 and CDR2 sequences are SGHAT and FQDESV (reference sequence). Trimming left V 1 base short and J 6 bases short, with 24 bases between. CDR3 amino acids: CASSLVGTLTGLRDEKLFF. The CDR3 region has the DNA TGTGCCAGCAGCTTAGTAGGGACCCTGACGGGGCTGAGGGATGAAAAACTGTTTTTT.

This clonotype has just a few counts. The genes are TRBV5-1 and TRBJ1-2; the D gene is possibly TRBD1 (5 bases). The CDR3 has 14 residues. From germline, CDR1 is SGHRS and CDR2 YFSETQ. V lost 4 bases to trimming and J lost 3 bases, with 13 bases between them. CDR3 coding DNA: TGCGCCAGCAGCGATGGGGGTTGGGACTATGGCTACACCTTC. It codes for CASSDGGWDYGYTF.

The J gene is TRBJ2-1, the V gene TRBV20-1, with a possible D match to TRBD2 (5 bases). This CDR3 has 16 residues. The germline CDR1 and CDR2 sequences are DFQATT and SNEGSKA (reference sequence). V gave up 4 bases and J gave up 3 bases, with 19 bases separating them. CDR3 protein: CSATRFSSPHYNEQFF. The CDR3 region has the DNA TGCAGTGCTACTAGGTTTTCTAGCCCGCACTACAATGAGCAGTTCTTC.

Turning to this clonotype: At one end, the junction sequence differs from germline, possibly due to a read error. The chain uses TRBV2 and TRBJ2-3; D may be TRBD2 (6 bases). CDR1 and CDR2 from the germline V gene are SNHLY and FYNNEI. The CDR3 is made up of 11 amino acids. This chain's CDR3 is CASIEDGRYFF. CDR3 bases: TGTGCCAGCATAGAGGACGGGAGATACTTTTTT.

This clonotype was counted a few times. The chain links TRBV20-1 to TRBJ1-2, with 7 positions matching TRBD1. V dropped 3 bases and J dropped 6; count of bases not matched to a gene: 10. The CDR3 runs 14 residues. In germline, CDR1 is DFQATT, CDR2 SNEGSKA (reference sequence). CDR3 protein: CSASPGQSYDGYTF. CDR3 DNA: TGCAGTGCTAGCCCGGGACAGTCATATGATGGCTACACCTTC.

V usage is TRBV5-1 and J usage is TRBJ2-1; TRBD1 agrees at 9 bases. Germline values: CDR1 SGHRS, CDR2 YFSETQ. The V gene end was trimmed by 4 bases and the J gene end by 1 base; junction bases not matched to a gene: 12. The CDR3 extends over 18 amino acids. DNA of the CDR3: TGCGCCAGCAGCGAGGGACAGGGTTTTATGAATTCCTACAATGAGCAGTTCTTC. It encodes CASSEGQGFMNSYNEQFF.

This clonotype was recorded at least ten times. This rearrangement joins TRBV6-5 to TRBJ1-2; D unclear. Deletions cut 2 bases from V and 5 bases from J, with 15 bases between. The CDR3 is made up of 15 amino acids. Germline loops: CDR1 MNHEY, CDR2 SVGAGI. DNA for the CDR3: TGTGCCAGCAGTTACGGAGAGGACGCCCTATATGGCTACACCTTC. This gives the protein CASSYGEDALYGYTF.

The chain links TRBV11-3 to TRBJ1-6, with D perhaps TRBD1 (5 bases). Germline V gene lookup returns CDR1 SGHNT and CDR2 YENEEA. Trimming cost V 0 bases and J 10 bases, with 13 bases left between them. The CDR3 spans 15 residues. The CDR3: CASSLEIGGGSPLHF. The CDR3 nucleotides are TGTGCCAGCAGCTTAGAAATTGGGGGTGGGTCACCCCTCCACTTT.

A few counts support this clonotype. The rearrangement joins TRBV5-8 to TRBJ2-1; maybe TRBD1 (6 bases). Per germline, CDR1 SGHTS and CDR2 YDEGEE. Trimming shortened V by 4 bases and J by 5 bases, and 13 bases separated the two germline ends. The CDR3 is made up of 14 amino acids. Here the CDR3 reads CASSPHYRDNEQFF. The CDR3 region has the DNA TGTGCCAGCAGCCCTCATTACAGGGACAATGAGCAGTTCTTC.

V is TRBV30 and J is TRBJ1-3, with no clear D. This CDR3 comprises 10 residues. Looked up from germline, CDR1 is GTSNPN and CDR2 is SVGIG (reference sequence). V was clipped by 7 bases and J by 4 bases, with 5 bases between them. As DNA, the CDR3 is TGTGCCTTTGGGGGAAACACCATATATTTT. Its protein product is CAFGGNTIYF.

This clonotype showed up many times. In nucleotides, the CDR3 is TGCGCCAGCAGCCAAGCAGTAAGAACAGGAGACCAAGAGACCCAGTACTTC. Residues: CASSQAVRTGDQETQYF. The rearrangement uses TRBV4-1 and TRBJ2-5, with D possibly matching TRBD1 (5 bases). Per germline, CDR1 MGHRA and CDR2 YSYEKL. The CDR3 sequence is 17 residues long. Trimming took 1 base from V and 0 from J, leaving 15 bases between them.